The 18 T cell receptor beta chains in this list originate from one sample, sequenced in a study of metastatic and nonmetastatic thyroid tumors (dated by TCRdb to about 2020). Library method: PCR. The sequencer was an Illumina HiSeq 4000. Clones were called with MiXCR by TCRdb after fastp trimmed the public reads at Q25, and only in-frame beta chains were retained. This sample is represented by under 45,000 clones; about a sixth of them were singletons. Roughly 9.8% of the sample is in the top ten clones. Before undergoing thyroid surgery, none of the patients had been given any kind of treatment. Sequenced input: tumor tissue. The receptors come from a female donor with papillary thyroid cancer or a benign thyroid nodule (not recorded which). Some clones in this sample may be carry-over from other donors' samples.

This clone is labeled medium-sized. Different DNA sequences within this sample yield the same CDR3. V gene TRBV2 combines with J gene TRBJ2-7; D gene ambiguous. Per germline, CDR1 SNHLY and CDR2 FYNNEI. This CDR3 region has 12 residues. V was trimmed by 3 bases and J by 6 bases, leaving 9 bases between them. As DNA, the CDR3 is TGTGCCAGCAGTGAGAGGCCTTTCGAGCAGTACTTC. Its protein product is CASSERPFEQYF.

This clone was detected ten times or more. The CDR3 loop is CASSIVKREVGEQYF. The CDR3 coding sequence is TGTGCCAGTAGTATAGTTAAGCGGGAGGTCGGCGAGCAGTACTTC. V usage is TRBV19 and J usage is TRBJ2-7; 9 positions agree with TRBD2. The CDR3 totals 15 residues. Germline V gene lookup returns CDR1 LNHDA and CDR2 SQIVND (reference sequence). V was clipped by 1 base and J by 6 bases; unmatched bases: 7.

This clone has only a few counts. At one end the junction does not follow the germline gene, possibly because of a read error. J is TRBJ2-7 and V is TRBV2; D might be TRBD2 (6 bases). The CDR3 consists of 14 residues. Germline values: CDR1 SNHLY, CDR2 FYNNEI. The CDR3 nucleotides are TGTTCCAGCATGCCCGGAGGGCCATTTTACGAGCAGTACTTC. Its protein is CSSMPGGPFYEQYF.

This clone showed up many times. This sequence joins TRBV5-1 and TRBJ1-1; no clear D gene. CDR1 and CDR2 (germline): SGHRS, YFSETQ. The V gene lost 3 bases and the J gene lost 0 bases, with 12 bases spanning the gap. The CDR3 spans 15 residues. CDR3 bases: TGCGCCAGCAGCTACGACTCGACCATGAACACTGAAGCTTTCTTT. Residues: CASSYDSTMNTEAFF.

At least ten counts were recorded for this clone. The V gene is TRBV6-1, the J gene TRBJ2-3; 7 bases fit TRBD1. CDR1 is MNHNS, CDR2 SASEGT, per germline. Unmatched junction bases numbered 8, after V lost 6 bases and J lost 2 bases. This CDR3 is built from 15 residues. The CDR3 nucleotides read TGTGCCAGCAGCCGGGGACAGCCTTCCACAGATACGCAGTATTTT. This translates into CASSRGQPSTDTQYF.

This clone has at least ten counts. The rearrangement joins TRBV24-1 to TRBJ1-2, with D unclear. Germline loops: CDR1 KGHDR, CDR2 SFDVKD. The V and J ends lost 5 bases and 3 bases respectively, with 9 bases between them. CDR3 length: 13 amino acids. The CDR3 DNA is TGTGCCACCAGTGGTGGGGTCGACTATGGCTACACCTTC. As protein: CATSGGVDYGYTF.

This clone came up many times. V is TRBV6-1 and J is TRBJ1-2; 7 nucleotides match TRBD1. The CDR3 contains 12 residues. With 5 bases clipped from V and 6 bases from J, the junction kept 3 bases outside the gene matches. Germline V CDR1 and CDR2: MNHNS, SASEGT. The CDR3 DNA is TGTGCCAGCAGTCGAGACAGGGATGGCTACACCTTC. As protein: CASSRDRDGYTF.

Of note for this clone: With a much larger clone just one base away, this may be a read error. This chain connects TRBV4-1 to TRBJ2-5; 8 nucleotides agree with TRBD1. The CDR3 is 15 residues long. Germline V lookup: CDR1 MGHRA, CDR2 YSYEKL. CDR3 sequence (DNA): TGCGCCATCAGCCCTCCCGCAGGGGGCCGAGAGACCCAGTACTTC. Translated, it gives CAISPPAGGRETQYF.

This clone was detected ten times or more. Germline is not matched at one junction end, which may reflect a read error. Other DNA sequences in this sample translate to the same CDR3. The CDR3 region has the DNA TGTGCCAGCAGCTTGGTCCAGCCGTCGAATACCGGGGAGCTGTTTTTT. It yields the protein CASSLVQPSNTGELFF. The rearrangement links TRBV7-6 to TRBJ2-2; D is ambiguous. The germline V gene has CDR1 SGHVS and CDR2 FNYEAQ. The CDR3 runs 16 residues.

This clone was recorded many times. The V and J genes are TRBV5-1 and TRBJ2-5, with 8 bases matching TRBD1. CDR3 length: 15 residues. Trimming took 4 bases from V and 1 from J; bases not matched to a gene: 6. Germline assignment: CDR1 SGHRS and CDR2 YFSETQ. This chain's CDR3 is CASSPQGAVQETQYF. The CDR3 coding sequence is TGCGCCAGCAGCCCCCAGGGGGCGGTCCAAGAGACCCAGTACTTC. The complete variable domain, with remaining parts taken from reference TRBV5-1 and TRBJ2-5, reads KAGVTQTPRYLIKTRGQQVTLSCSPISGHRSVSWYQQTPGQGLQFLFEYFSETQRNKGNFPGRFSGRQFSNSRSEMNVSTLELGDSALYLCASSPQGAVQETQYFGPGTRLLVL.

This clone was counted a few times. With a much larger clone just one base away, this may be a read error. This sequence joins TRBV7-2 and TRBJ2-3, with D tentatively TRBD2 (5 bases). Deletions cut 1 base from V and 8 bases from J, with 16 bases between. CDR1 and CDR2 (germline): SGHTA, FQGNSA. The CDR3 runs 15 residues. The CDR3 loop is CASSLGLAGPGTQYF. As DNA, the CDR3 is TGTGCCAGCAGCTTAGGGCTAGCTGGGCCAGGTACGCAGTATTTT.

This clone was counted ten times or more. The CDR3 DNA is TGCAGTGCCCGAAGCACAGATACGCAGTATTTT. Amino acid sequence: CSARSTDTQYF. This chain uses TRBV20-1 with TRBJ2-3; D ambiguous. The germline CDR1 and CDR2 sequences are DFQATT and SNEGSKA (reference sequence). The CDR3 totals 11 residues. The V gene lost 6 bases and the J gene lost 0 bases, with 4 bases spanning the gap.

There are many counts of this clone. The chain couples TRBV5-8 to TRBJ1-2; 9 bases are a match to TRBD1. Germline V gene data show CDR1 as SGHTS and CDR2 as YDEGEE. The CDR3 spans 14 residues. Losses at the gene ends were 3 bases for V and 2 bases for J; bases not matched to a gene: 2. The CDR3 DNA reads as TGTGCCAGCAGCTGGGGACAGGGAAACTATGGCTACACCTTC. Protein sequence: CASSWGQGNYGYTF.

This clone was counted at least ten times. V usage is TRBV20-1 and J usage is TRBJ1-1; D is undetermined. Germline assignment: CDR1 DFQATT and CDR2 SNEGSKA (reference sequence). The CDR3 extends over 13 amino acids. V gave up 0 bases and J gave up 7 bases, with 12 bases separating them. The DNA of the CDR3 is TGCAGTGCTAGAGACCCAGGAGAGCTTGAAGCTTTCTTT. Amino acid sequence: CSARDPGELEAFF.

Ten or more counts support this clone. One end of the junction varies from germline; a read error may be responsible. Other DNA sequences in this specimen translate into the identical CDR3. The gene calls are TRBV19 and TRBJ2-1; D is uncertain. The CDR3 totals 13 residues. In germline, CDR1 is LNHDA, CDR2 SQIVND (reference sequence). The CDR3 reads CASSISPYNEQFF. CDR3 DNA: TGTGCCAGCAGTATTTCCCCGTACAATGAGCAGTTCTTC.

In its sample, this clone was seen many times. A clone one base away is much larger, so this may be a read error. V gene TRBV13 combines with J gene TRBJ2-1; D is uncertain. Trimming pared 5 bases from V and 7 bases from J, leaving 12 bases between. The CDR3 runs 13 residues. Germline V gives CDR1 PRHDT, CDR2 FYEKMQ (reference sequence). The CDR3 protein is CASSRESMNEQFF. The CDR3 DNA follows: TGTGCCAGCAGCCGCGAATCTATGAATGAGCAGTTCTTC. The complete variable domain, with remaining parts taken from reference TRBV13 and TRBJ2-1, reads AAGVIQSPRHLIKEKRETATLKCYPIPRHDTVYWYQQGPGQDPQFLISFYEKMQSDKGSIPDRFSAQQFSDYHSELNMSSLELGDSALYFCASSRESMNEQFFGPGTRLTVL.

This clone has a handful of counts. A much larger clone is a single base away; this may be a read error. The rearrangement joins TRBV12-3 or TRBV12-4 to TRBJ2-3; D tentatively reads TRBD1 or TRBD2 (5 bases each). This CDR3 region has 18 residues. V dropped 10 bases and J dropped 0 bases, with 26 bases sitting between them. CDR3 bases: TGTGCCAACCCTCCCGCGGCCGGGGACCCCCCGAGCACAGATACGCAGTATTTT. It codes for CANPPAAGDPPSTDTQYF.

This rearrangement joins TRBV5-4 to TRBJ2-1, with 11 bases lining up with TRBD2. Germline-derived CDR1 and CDR2 are SGHNT and YYREEE (reference sequence). Trimming took 0 bases from V and 3 from J; bases not matched to a gene: 2. The CDR3 has 16 residues. The CDR3 sequence: CASSLGLAGGYNEQFF. The CDR3 DNA is TGTGCCAGCAGCTTGGGGCTAGCGGGAGGCTACAATGAGCAGTTCTTC.